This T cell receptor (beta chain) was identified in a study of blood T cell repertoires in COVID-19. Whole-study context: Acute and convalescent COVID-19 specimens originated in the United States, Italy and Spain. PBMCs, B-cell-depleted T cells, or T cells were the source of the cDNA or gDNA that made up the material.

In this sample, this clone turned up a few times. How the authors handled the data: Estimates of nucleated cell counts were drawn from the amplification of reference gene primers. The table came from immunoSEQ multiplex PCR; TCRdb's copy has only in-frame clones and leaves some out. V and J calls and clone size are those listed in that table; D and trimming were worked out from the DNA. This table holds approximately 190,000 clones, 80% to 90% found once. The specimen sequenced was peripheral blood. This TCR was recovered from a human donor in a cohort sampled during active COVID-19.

Here the CDR3 DNA reads TGTGCCAGCAGTAGCAAAGGAGCCCAAGGTGCGGCCCTCCACTTT. Its translation is CASSSKGAQGAALHF. J is TRBJ1-6 and V is TRBV21-1. TRBV21-1 is labeled a pseudogene. CDR3 size: 15 residues.